This T cell receptor (beta chain) was recorded in a study of blood T cell repertoires in COVID-19. Study information: From the United States, Italy and Spain came samples of acute and convalescent COVID-19. T cells, B-cell-depleted T cells, or PBMCs supplied cDNA or gDNA.

In the authors' workflow: Reference gene primers were amplified, and this amplification served to estimate nucleated cell counts. Clones were sequenced by immunoSEQ multiplex PCR, and TCRdb holds only the in-frame ones, with some missing. From that table come the V and J calls and clone size; the DNA was used to work out D and trimming. The table includes 200,000 to 250,000 clones, approximately 84% detected once. This CDR3 contains 15 residues. With V trimmed by 8 bases and J by 4 bases, 12 bases remained unmatched. The germline CDR1 and CDR2 sequences are MDHEN and SYDVKM. J is TRBJ2-7 and V is TRBV28, with TRBD1 matching over 9 bases. Material for sequencing was peripheral blood. This receptor was obtained from a man between 45 and 60 years old with acute or convalescent COVID-19. The CDR3 coding sequence is TGTGCCAGCCAGGGACAGGGCGAGTCTCTTTACGAGCAGTACTTC. It encodes CASQGQGESLYEQYF.